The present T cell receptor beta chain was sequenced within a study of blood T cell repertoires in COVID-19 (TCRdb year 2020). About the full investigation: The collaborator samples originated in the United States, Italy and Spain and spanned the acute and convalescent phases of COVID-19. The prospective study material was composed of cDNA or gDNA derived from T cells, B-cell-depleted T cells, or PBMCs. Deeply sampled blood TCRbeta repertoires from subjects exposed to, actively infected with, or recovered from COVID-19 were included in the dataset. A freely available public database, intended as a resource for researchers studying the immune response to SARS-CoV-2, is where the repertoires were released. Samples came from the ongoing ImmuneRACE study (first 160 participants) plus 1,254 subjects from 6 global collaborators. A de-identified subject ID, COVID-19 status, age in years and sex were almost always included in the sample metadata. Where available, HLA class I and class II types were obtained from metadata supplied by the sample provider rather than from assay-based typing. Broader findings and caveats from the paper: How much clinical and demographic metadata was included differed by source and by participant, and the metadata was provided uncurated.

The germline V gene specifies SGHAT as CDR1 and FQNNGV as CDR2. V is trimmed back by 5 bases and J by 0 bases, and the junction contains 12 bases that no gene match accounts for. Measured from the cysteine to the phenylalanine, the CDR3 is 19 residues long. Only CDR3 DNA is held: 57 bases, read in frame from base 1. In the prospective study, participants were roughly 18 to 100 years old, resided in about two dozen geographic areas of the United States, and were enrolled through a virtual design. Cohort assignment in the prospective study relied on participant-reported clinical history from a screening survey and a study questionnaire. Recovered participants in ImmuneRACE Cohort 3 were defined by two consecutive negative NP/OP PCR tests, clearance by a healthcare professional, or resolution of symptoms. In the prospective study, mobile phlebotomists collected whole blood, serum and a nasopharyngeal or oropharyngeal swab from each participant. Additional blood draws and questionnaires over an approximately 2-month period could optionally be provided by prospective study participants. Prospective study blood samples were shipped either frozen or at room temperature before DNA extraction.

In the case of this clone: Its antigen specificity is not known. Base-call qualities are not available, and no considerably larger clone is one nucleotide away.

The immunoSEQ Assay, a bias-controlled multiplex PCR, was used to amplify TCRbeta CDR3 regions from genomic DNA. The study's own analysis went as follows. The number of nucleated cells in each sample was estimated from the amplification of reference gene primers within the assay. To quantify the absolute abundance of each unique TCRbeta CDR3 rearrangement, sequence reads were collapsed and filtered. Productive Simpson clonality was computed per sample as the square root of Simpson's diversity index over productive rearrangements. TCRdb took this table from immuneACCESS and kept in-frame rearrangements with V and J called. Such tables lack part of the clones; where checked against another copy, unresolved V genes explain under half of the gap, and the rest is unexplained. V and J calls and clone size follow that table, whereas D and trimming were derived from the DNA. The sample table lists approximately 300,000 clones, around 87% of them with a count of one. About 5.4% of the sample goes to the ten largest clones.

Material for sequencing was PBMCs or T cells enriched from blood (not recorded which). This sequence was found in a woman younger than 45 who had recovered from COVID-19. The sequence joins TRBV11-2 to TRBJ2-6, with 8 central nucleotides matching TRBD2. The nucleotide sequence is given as TGTGCCAGCAGCATTGGGGCGGGGGGCCCCAGCTCTGGGGCCAACGTCCTGACTTTC. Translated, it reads CASSIGAGGPSSGANVLTF.